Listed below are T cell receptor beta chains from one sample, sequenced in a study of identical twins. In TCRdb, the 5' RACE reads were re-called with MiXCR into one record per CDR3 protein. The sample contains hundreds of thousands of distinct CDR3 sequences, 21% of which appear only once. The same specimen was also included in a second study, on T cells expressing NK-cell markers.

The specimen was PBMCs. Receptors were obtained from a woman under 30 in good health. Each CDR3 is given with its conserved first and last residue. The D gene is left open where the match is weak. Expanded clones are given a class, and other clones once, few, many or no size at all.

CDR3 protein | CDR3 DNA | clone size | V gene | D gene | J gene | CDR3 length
CASSWGQGDEQFF | TGTGCCAGCAGCTGGGGACAGGGCGATGAGCAGTTCTTC | few | TRBV7-8 | TRBD1 | TRBJ2-1 | 13
CASSRRRGGLSYNEQFF | TGTGCCAGCAGCCGCCGGCGGGGGGGCCTCTCCTACAATGAGCAGTTCTTC | . | TRBV3-1 | TRBD2 | TRBJ2-1 | 17
CATSYEQYF | TGTGCCACCTCATACGAGCAGTACTTC | few | TRBV24-1 | . | TRBJ2-7 | 9
CCARDRPASNTGELFF | TGCTGTGCTAGAGATCGACCGGCATCCAACACCGGGGAGCTGTTTTTT | . | TRBV20-1 | . | TRBJ2-2 | 16
CSARQGGDEQYF | TGCAGTGCCCGACAGGGAGGAGACGAGCAGTACTTC | . | TRBV20-1 | . | TRBJ2-7 | 12
CASSLRGFDEQYF | TGCGCCAGCAGCTTGCGCGGGTTTGACGAGCAGTACTTC | few | TRBV5-1 | . | TRBJ2-7 | 13
CASSLTETGELFF | TGCGCCAGCAGCTTGACGGAGACCGGGGAGCTGTTTTTT | few | TRBV5-1 | . | TRBJ2-2 | 13
CSAPSGGGYTQYF | TGCAGTGCCCCTAGCGGGGGAGGATATACGCAGTATTTT | few | TRBV20-1 | TRBD2 | TRBJ2-3 | 13
CASSLGQDRYEQYF | TGTGCCAGCAGCTTGGGGCAGGACCGGTACGAGCAGTACTTC | . | TRBV5-5 | . | TRBJ2-7 | 14
CASSSPLLSGRPRRDEQFF | TGTGCCAGCAGTTCGCCCCTCCTTAGCGGGAGACCCCGAAGGGATGAGCAGTTCTTC | . | TRBV27 | TRBD2 | TRBJ2-1 | 19
CASSLNSGNTIYF | TGTGCCAGCAGCTTAAACTCTGGAAACACCATATATTTT | many | TRBV5-6 | . | TRBJ1-3 | 13
CASSFRNGGTANTGELFF | TGTGCCAGCAGTTTTCGAAACGGGGGGACGGCGAACACCGGGGAGCTGTTTTTT | few | TRBV27 | TRBD2 | TRBJ2-2 | 18
CSAPGSGTNTGELFF | TGCAGTGCGCCGGGTAGCGGTACGAACACCGGGGAGCTGTTTTTT | few | TRBV20-1 | . | TRBJ2-2 | 15
CASSLVPAYNYGYTF | TGCGCCAGCAGCTTGGTACCGGCCTATAACTATGGCTACACCTTC | many | TRBV5-1 | . | TRBJ1-2 | 15
CATSRLAMGTGELFF | TGTGCCACGTCCCGACTAGCCATGGGCACCGGGGAGCTGTTTTTT | . | TRBV15 | TRBD2 | TRBJ2-2 | 15
CSAMTDEETQYF | TGCAGTGCTATGACGGACGAAGAGACCCAGTACTTC | few | TRBV20-1 | . | TRBJ2-5 | 12
CASSQGQFYGYTF | TGTGCCAGCAGCCAAGGACAGTTCTATGGCTACACCTTC | many | TRBV7-2 | . | TRBJ1-2 | 13
CASSESSRGPYTQYF | TGCGCCAGCAGTGAGTCCTCCCGGGGCCCCTATACGCAGTATTTT | few | TRBV10-1 | . | TRBJ2-3 | 15
CASSARDREEETQYF | TGTGCCAGCAGTGCCCGGGACAGGGAGGAAGAGACCCAGTACTTC | . | TRBV12-3/TRBV12-4 | TRBD1 | TRBJ2-5 | 15
CASRPRGSAEPQHF | TGTGCCAGCAGACCACGCGGGAGCGCGGAGCCCCAGCATTTT | many | TRBV27 | . | TRBJ1-5 | 14
CASRGWGGAKNIQYF | TGTGCCAGCAGGGGGTGGGGAGGGGCCAAAAACATTCAGTACTTC | . | TRBV6-1 | TRBD2 | TRBJ2-4 | 15
CSARDFRLAAADTQYF | TGCAGTGCTAGAGATTTTCGACTAGCGGCTGCAGATACGCAGTATTTT | . | TRBV20-1 | TRBD2 | TRBJ2-3 | 16
CASSQAATPQGYGYTF | TGCGCCAGCAGCCAAGCCGCGACACCACAGGGATATGGCTACACCTTC | . | TRBV4-3 | . | TRBJ1-2 | 16
CASSRQGTYEQYF | TGTGCCAGCTCCCGACAGGGCACCTACGAGCAGTACTTC | many | TRBV25-1 | TRBD1 | TRBJ2-7 | 13
CASNWVIAGTRYNEQFF | TGTGCCAGCAATTGGGTAATAGCGGGAACCCGCTACAATGAGCAGTTCTTC | . | TRBV12-3/TRBV12-4 | TRBD2 | TRBJ2-1 | 17
CASTPGPGAYEQYF | TGTGCCAGCACCCCTGGCCCAGGAGCCTACGAGCAGTACTTC | few | TRBV12-3/TRBV12-4 | . | TRBJ2-7 | 14
CSARAPDWVTQYF | TGCAGTGCTAGAGCCCCGGATTGGGTGACCCAGTACTTC | few | TRBV20-1 | . | TRBJ2-5 | 13
CASSFLPTGTTGNGYTF | TGTGCCAGCAGTTTTCTACCAACAGGGACAACTGGCAATGGCTACACCTTC | . | TRBV6-2/TRBV6-3 | . | TRBJ1-2 | 17
CASSLGTEYEAFF | TGCGCCAGCAGCTTGGGGACAGAGTATGAAGCTTTCTTT | . | TRBV5-1 | . | TRBJ1-1 | 13
CASSFVNSYEQYF | TGTGCCAGCAGTTTTGTCAATTCCTACGAGCAGTACTTC | many | TRBV12-3/TRBV12-4 | . | TRBJ2-7 | 13
CSARELGETQYF | TGCAGTGCTAGAGAGCTCGGGGAGACCCAGTACTTC | few | TRBV20-1 | . | TRBJ2-5 | 12
CASSPWIGNTGELFF | TGCGCCAGCAGCCCATGGATCGGGAACACCGGGGAGCTGTTTTTT | . | TRBV5-1 | . | TRBJ2-2 | 15
CASSIRVKETQYF | TGTGCCAGCAGCATAAGGGTGAAAGAGACCCAGTACTTC | . | TRBV7-6 | . | TRBJ2-5 | 13
CASSTALAVYNEQFF | TGTGCCAGCAGCACCGCCCTAGCGGTTTACAATGAGCAGTTCTTC | few | TRBV7-7 | TRBD2 | TRBJ2-1 | 15
CASTLHSTGTTGELFF | TGCGCCAGCACCTTGCATTCTACCGGGACCACCGGGGAGCTGTTTTTT | . | TRBV5-1 | . | TRBJ2-2 | 16
CAWSGGYSYNEQFF | TGTGCCTGGAGTGGGGGATACTCCTACAATGAGCAGTTCTTC | . | TRBV30 | . | TRBJ2-1 | 14
CASKQGYSNQPQHF | TGTGCCAGTAAACAGGGGTATAGCAATCAGCCCCAGCATTTT | . | TRBV7-2 | TRBD1 | TRBJ1-5 | 14
CATSENYAGDNNEQFF | TGTGCCACCAGCGAAAACTATGCGGGGGATAACAATGAGCAGTTCTTC | few | TRBV15 | TRBD2 | TRBJ2-1 | 16
CASSRRGNSPDKETQYF | TGCGCCAGCAGCCGCCGCGGGAACTCCCCCGACAAAGAGACCCAGTACTTC | . | TRBV4-1 | . | TRBJ2-5 | 17
CASSPGAGYGYTF | TGCGCCAGCAGCCCCGGGGCAGGGTATGGCTACACCTTC | many | TRBV5-1 | . | TRBJ1-2 | 13
CASSVDGAISYNEQFF | TGTGCCAGCAGCGTAGACGGCGCTATATCCTACAATGAGCAGTTCTTC | . | TRBV9 | . | TRBJ2-1 | 16
CASSFSWGAYIDTGELFF | TGTGCCAGCAGTTTTTCCTGGGGGGCGTATATTGACACCGGGGAGCTGTTTTTT | . | TRBV27 | . | TRBJ2-2 | 18